This T cell receptor (beta chain) derives from a study of cytomegalovirus exposure and HLA in healthy donors. Whole-study findings and limits: In a later analysis, a missense DCLRE1C variant was linked to TCR beta V- and J-gene trimming. CMV serostatus was the only recorded immune exposure for donors. In an earlier analysis, in about 530 donors, most V segments appeared productive either ~87% or ~30% of the time.

On this clone: Its antigen is unidentified.

PCR was performed using 60 Vbeta and 13 Jbeta primers. Clones were read by immunoSEQ multiplex PCR, and TCRdb kept only the in-frame ones, dropping some. This sample has about 75,000 clones, with around 83% found just once. With V trimmed by 5 bases and J by 5 bases, 4 bases remained unmatched. Germline loops: CDR1 SGHRS, CDR2 YFSETQ. The CDR3 loop spans 13 amino acids. The sequence came from a man in his 70s in good health and CMV-seropositive. This chain uses TRBV5-1 with TRBJ2-1; 7 nucleotides line up with TRBD2. The specimen sequenced was PBMCs. In nucleotides, the CDR3 is TGCGCCAGCAGTTCCGGGACTAACAATGAGCAGTTCTTC. It yields the protein CASSSGTNNEQFF.